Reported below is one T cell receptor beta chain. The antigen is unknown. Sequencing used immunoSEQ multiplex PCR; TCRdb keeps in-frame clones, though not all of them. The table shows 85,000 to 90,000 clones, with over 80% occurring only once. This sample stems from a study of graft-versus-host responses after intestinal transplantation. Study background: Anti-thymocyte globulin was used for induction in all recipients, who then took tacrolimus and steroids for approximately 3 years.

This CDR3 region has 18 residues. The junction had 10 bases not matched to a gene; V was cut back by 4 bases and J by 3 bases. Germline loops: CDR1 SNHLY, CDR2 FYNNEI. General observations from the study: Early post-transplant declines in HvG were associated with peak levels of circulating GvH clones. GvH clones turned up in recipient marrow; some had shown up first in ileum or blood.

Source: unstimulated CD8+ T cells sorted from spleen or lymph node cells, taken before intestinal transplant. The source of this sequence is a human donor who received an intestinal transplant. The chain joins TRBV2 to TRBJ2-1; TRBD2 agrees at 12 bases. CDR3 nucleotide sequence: TGTGCCAGCAGTGCCGGACTAGCGGGGACCCGGGACTACAATGAGCAGTTCTTC. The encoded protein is CASSAGLAGTRDYNEQFF.